These T cell receptor beta chains were read from a single sample in a study of blood T cells in healthy people across ages. TCRdb recomputed calls from the 5' RACE reads with MiXCR, one row per CDR3 protein. The sample records roughly 1.5 million distinct CDR3 sequences, approximately 39% being singletons. Material for sequencing was blood. The receptors were sampled from a young woman in good health. Each CDR3 is given with its conserved first and last residue. Fields, in order: V gene, D gene, J gene, clone size, CDR3 DNA, CDR3 protein. D genes are given only for firm matches. The size of a clone is reported for some rows only, either as once, few or many, or as a class for expanded clones.

V: TRBV7-9; D: TRBD2; J: TRBJ2-3; size: -; DNA: TGTGCCAGCAGTTCAGCGGGGGGCGTAGATACGCAGTATTTT; CDR3: CASSSAGGVDTQYF
V: TRBV7-2; D: TRBD2; J: TRBJ2-1; size: many; DNA: TGTGCCAGCAGCTTAACTAGCGGGGGGAACAATGAGCAGTTCTTC; CDR3: CASSLTSGGNNEQFF
V: TRBV28; D: TRBD1; J: TRBJ1-5; size: -; DNA: TGTGCCAGCAGTTTAAAGACAGGGAGATATCAGCCCCAGCATTTT; CDR3: CASSLKTGRYQPQHF
V: TRBV5-1; D: TRBD1; J: TRBJ2-7; size: once; DNA: TGCGCCAGCAGCCCCGGACAGGGGGAAATCTCGTACGAGCAGTACTTC; CDR3: CASSPGQGEISYEQYF
V: TRBV27; D: -; J: TRBJ2-7; size: -; DNA: TGTGCCAGCAGGGCTTTAGTAGGGCCCTACGAGCAGTACTTC; CDR3: CASRALVGPYEQYF
V: TRBV30; D: TRBD1; J: TRBJ1-2; size: -; DNA: TGTGCCTGGACACAGACAGGGCGGCATGGCTACACCTTC; CDR3: CAWTQTGRHGYTF
V: TRBV20-1; D: TRBD1; J: TRBJ2-1; size: -; DNA: TGCAGTGCTAGAGACACCACCGCCGGGACAGGGGGGTCCGATGAGCAGTTCTTC; CDR3: CSARDTTAGTGGSDEQFF
V: TRBV29-1; D: TRBD2; J: TRBJ2-1; size: -; DNA: TGCAGCGGCTCGGGACTAGCGACCTACAATGAGCAGTTCTTC; CDR3: CSGSGLATYNEQFF
V: TRBV7-9; D: TRBD1; J: TRBJ1-4; size: -; DNA: TGTGCCAGCAGCCCAGGACAGGGACCAACTAATGAAAAACTGTTTTTT; CDR3: CASSPGQGPTNEKLFF
V: TRBV28; D: TRBD2; J: TRBJ2-1; size: -; DNA: TGTGCCAGCAGTTCGGGACTAGCAGACAATGAGCAGTTCTTC; CDR3: CASSSGLADNEQFF
V: TRBV24-1; D: -; J: TRBJ2-1; size: few; DNA: TGTGCCACCAGTGATTTGGGGGGCACCTACAATGAGCAGTTCTTC; CDR3: CATSDLGGTYNEQFF
V: TRBV4-3; D: -; J: TRBJ2-1; size: -; DNA: TGCGCCAGCAGCCAAGATGCCCAGTACTACGAGCAGTTCTTC; CDR3: CASSQDAQYYEQFF
V: TRBV27; D: TRBD2; J: TRBJ2-7; size: -; DNA: TGTGCCAGCAGTTCACTGAGCGGGATGGAGCTCTACGAGCAGTACTTC; CDR3: CASSSLSGMELYEQYF
V: TRBV20-1; D: TRBD2; J: TRBJ2-1; size: -; DNA: TGCAGTGCTTCCAGGACTAGCGGGGAGGTAAATGAGCAGTTCTTC; CDR3: CSASRTSGEVNEQFF